This entry features one TCR beta chain sequence. This clonotype was seen many times. Its antigen remains unidentified. Base quality data are lacking; no much larger clone is found one base away. Counted from cysteine to phenylalanine, this CDR3 has 12 amino acids. Only the CDR3 DNA stays, 36 bases, in frame from base 1. The germline V gene (reference sequence) specifies LNHNV as CDR1 and YYDKDF as CDR2. Between the V and J ends, shortened by 1 base and 9 bases respectively, the junction contains 7 bases. Hyperthyroidism patients were aged 18 to 65 years and newly diagnosed, with disease duration of less than 2 months. Any patient with an uncontrolled infection, another autoimmune disease, pregnancy or lactation was excluded. Diagnoses were based on clinical symptoms, serum thyroxine and TRAb, thyroid ultrasound and orbital computed tomography. Blood from progressor patients was collected at the time of first diagnosis with hyperthyroidism, before any ophthalmopathy symptoms had appeared. Ficoll-Paque density gradient centrifugation was used to isolate PBMCs from under 11 ml of fresh peripheral blood. Progressor patients were defined as those initially diagnosed with Graves' hyperthyroidism in whom ophthalmopathy developed during follow-up. Total RNA was extracted with Trizol reagent, and quality was checked on an Agilent 2100 Bioanalyzer.

The TCR beta CDR3 regions were amplified from RNA transcripts. For the first round of RT-PCR on the TCR CDR3, the HTBI primer set was used together with the Qiagen OneStep RT-PCR kit. A second multiplex PCR round built the libraries, followed by size selection and purification. Sequencing of the libraries was done on an Illumina HiSeq2000 using paired-end 100 bp reads. The authors' pipeline ran thus. SOAPnuke was used to process the raw data, removing reads that contained adapters or uncalled bases, had a mean Phred below 15, or lacked an exact match to the constant primer or identifier. COPE v1.2.5 was used to merge high-quality paired reads, and clonotypes were defined as unique nucleotide sequences. Clonotypes were aligned to IMGT TRBV, TRBD and TRBJ reference segments using MiTCR v1.1. Only V-J combinations with frequency above 0.0001, covering 99% to 99.2% of repertoires, were analysed. A TCS score was defined as the ratio of F50 (clonal expansion) to E x V (chaos), with BLOSUM62-based TCRdist applied between CDR3 peptides within each V-J. Welch's t-statistics and random forest reduced roughly 540 V-J features to 13, which were used in a naive Bayes classifier (R e1071). TCRdb passed the public sequencing reads through fastp at Q25 and MiXCR, retaining productive beta sequences. CDR3 protein duplicates are merged, each entry listing the most common genes and DNA. The V and J calls come from TCRdb's annotation, not from the publication. The sample data list over 200,000 distinct CDR3 sequences, and 14% to 15% of these were observed just once. Together, the top ten hold about an eighth of the sample.

The data stem from a study of T cells in Graves' hyperthyroidism and ophthalmopathy (dated by TCRdb to about 2019). With regard to the full study: Peripheral blood samples were taken at the time of initial diagnosis, prior to any treatment. A discovery cohort of approximately 97 patients, 43 with Graves' ophthalmopathy and about 58 with stable Graves' hyperthyroidism, was used to find distinguishing TCR V-J signatures. An independent validation cohort of around 19 hyperthyroidism patients and more than 15 patients who later progressed to ophthalmopathy tested prospective prediction of ophthalmopathy. For training and testing, the roughly 100 patients in the discovery cohort were randomly divided in a 7:3 ratio. In addition, the study compared T-cell repertoires in thyroid tissue and in blood from several Graves' hyperthyroidism patients. Once sampling was done, hyperthyroidism patients were given methimazole at a starting dose of 30 mg daily, whereas ophthalmopathy patients were given high-dose intravenous methylprednisolone. TCR Vbeta CDR3 sequencing of 140 or so peripheral blood samples (approximately 44 ophthalmopathy, 75 to 80 hyperthyroidism and approximately 17 progressor patients) is reported in the paper.

Broad study findings and their caveats: Most expanded thyroid clonotypes (frequency above 0.001) were also detected in blood, suggesting blood repertoires may reflect thyroid immune responses. A 13 V-J signature model separated ophthalmopathy from stable hyperthyroidism, with around 90% sensitivity and 81.08% specificity in cross-validation and 80%/75% in testing. In validation, progression to ophthalmopathy was predicted by the model with about 70% sensitivity and around 76% specificity, a median of roughly 6.4 months before onset. Sample size was not statistically predetermined, and investigators were not blinded to group allocation.

The source is a woman aged 35 to 49 with Graves' hyperthyroidism that later progressed to Graves' ophthalmopathy. Here the chain combines TRBV15 and TRBJ2-1, with no confidently assigned D gene. Sequencing was done on a sample of blood. The DNA sequence is as follows: TGTGCCACCAGCAGAGCAGCAAGTGAGCAGTTCTTC. The encoded protein is CATSRAASEQFF.